What follows are 9 T cell receptor beta chains derived from one specimen sequenced in a study of blood T cell repertoires in COVID-19. Libraries were prepared by immunoSEQ multiplex PCR; TCRdb keeps only in-frame clonotypes and omits some of them. The top ten hold roughly 18% of the sample, which has about 160,000 clones, roughly 84% seen once. Material for sequencing was PBMCs or T cells enriched from blood (not recorded which). The source of these receptors is a man between 60 and 75 years old who had recovered from COVID-19.

This sequence joins TRBV29-1 and TRBJ1-1; a possible D gene is TRBD1 (6 bases). The germline V and J ends were trimmed by 6 bases and 3 bases, with 14 bases remaining between them. CDR3 length: 13 amino acids. Per the germline V gene, CDR1 is SQVTM and CDR2 is ANQGSEA. The CDR3 sequence: CSVFGQIDTEAFF. The CDR3 DNA is TGCAGCGTGTTTGGACAGATAGACACTGAAGCTTTCTTT.

This clone was seen a single time. The chain links TRBV19 to TRBJ2-7, with 9 bases aligning to TRBD2. Looked up from germline, CDR1 is LNHDA and CDR2 is SQIVND (reference sequence). The J segment lost 4 bases and the V segment lost 5 bases, leaving 12 bases of the junction unmatched. This CDR3 spans 16 amino acids. CDR3 sequence reads: CASSGSGGQGRYEQYF. As DNA, the CDR3 is TGTGCCAGTAGTGGAAGCGGGGGGCAGGGGAGGTACGAGCAGTACTTC.

This clone appeared a single time. The chain carries TRBV5-1 and TRBJ2-1, with D tentatively TRBD2 (5 bases). Germline-derived CDR1 and CDR2 are SGHRS and YFSETQ. This CDR3 has 14 amino acids. Trimming shortened V by 0 bases and J by 7 bases, and 11 bases separated the two germline ends. The CDR3 spells CASSLGYSGNEQFF. For the CDR3, the DNA is TGCGCCAGCAGCTTGGGTTACTCGGGAAATGAGCAGTTCTTC.

J is TRBJ2-5 and V is TRBV30; TRBD1 agrees at 8 bases. The germline V gene has CDR1 GTSNPN and CDR2 SVGIG (reference sequence). With 7 bases clipped from V and 5 bases from J, the junction kept 15 bases outside the gene matches. The CDR3 contains 15 residues. CDR3 sequence reads: CASMPRQGFGETQYF. DNA of the CDR3: TGTGCCTCGATGCCGCGACAGGGGTTCGGGGAGACCCAGTACTTC.

This clone was counted a few times. This chain connects TRBV27 to TRBJ2-5; 8 bases are shared with TRBD2. Trimming cost V 3 bases and J 2 bases; bases outside gene matches: 17. The germline V gene has CDR1 MNHEY and CDR2 SMNVEV (reference sequence). The CDR3 is made up of 19 amino acids. As DNA, the CDR3 is TGTGCCAGCAGTTTGTCCACCCACCACTTAGCGGGATCACAAGAGACCCAGTACTTC. Residues: CASSLSTHHLAGSQETQYF.

The J gene is TRBJ1-2, the V gene TRBV9; 7 nucleotides agree with TRBD1. The germline V gene has CDR1 SGDLS and CDR2 YYNGEE. Trimming at V came to 3 bases and at J to 4 bases, leaving 9 bases not matched to a gene. The CDR3 has 15 amino acids. The CDR3 DNA reads as TGTGCCAGCAGCGATAAACACAGGGGATCCTATGGCTACACCTTC. This translates into CASSDKHRGSYGYTF.

The V call is TRBV28, the J call TRBJ2-7; TRBD1 matches at 8 bases. V was pared by 4 bases and J by 3 bases, with 14 bases of the junction left unmatched. The CDR3 runs to 17 residues. Germline CDR1 and CDR2: MDHEN and SYDVKM. The CDR3 reads CASSYSRQGLAYYEQYF. For the CDR3, the DNA is TGTGCCAGCAGTTACTCTAGACAGGGGTTAGCTTACTACGAGCAGTACTTC.

This clone was found a few times. The rearrangement links TRBV15 to TRBJ1-1, with 7 bases that match TRBD1. CDR1 is LNHNV, CDR2 YYDKDF, per germline (reference sequence). V gave up 3 bases and J gave up 6 bases; unmatched junction bases: 7. The length of the CDR3 is 14 residues. The CDR3 bases are TGTGCCACCAGCAGTTCCAGGGGGGACCCTGAAGCTTTCTTT. Residues: CATSSSRGDPEAFF. Filled out from reference TRBV15 and TRBJ1-1, the complete variable domain reads DAMVIQNPRYQVTQFGKPVTLSCSQTLNHNVMYWYQQKSSQAPKLLFHYYDKDFNNEADTPDNFQSRRPNTSFCFLDIRSPGLGDTAMYLCATSSSRGDPEAFFGQGTRLTVV.

Points on this clone: Relative to the germline gene, one junction end is altered; a read error may explain this. The V gene is TRBV7-7, the J gene TRBJ2-5; D may be TRBD1 (5 bases). Germline CDR1 reads SSHAT; CDR2 reads FNYEAQ (reference sequence). The length of the CDR3 is 15 residues. The CDR3 DNA sequence: TGTGCTAGCAGCTTAGGGGTAGGAGCCCGGGAGACCCAGTACTTC. Protein sequence: CASSLGVGARETQYF.